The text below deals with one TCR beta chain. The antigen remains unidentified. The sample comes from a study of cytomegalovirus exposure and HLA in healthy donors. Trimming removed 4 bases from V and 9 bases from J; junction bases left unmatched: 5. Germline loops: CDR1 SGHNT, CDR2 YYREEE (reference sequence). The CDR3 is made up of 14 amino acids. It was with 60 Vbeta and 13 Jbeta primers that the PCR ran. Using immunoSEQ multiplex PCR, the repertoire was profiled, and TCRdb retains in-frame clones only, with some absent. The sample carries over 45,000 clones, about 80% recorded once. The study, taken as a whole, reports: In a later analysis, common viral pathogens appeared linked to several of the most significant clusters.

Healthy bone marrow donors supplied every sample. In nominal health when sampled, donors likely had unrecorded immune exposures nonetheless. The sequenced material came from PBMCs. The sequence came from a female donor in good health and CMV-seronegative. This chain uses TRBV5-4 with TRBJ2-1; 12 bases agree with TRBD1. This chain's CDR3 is CASSRDRGRCEQFF. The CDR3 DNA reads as TGTGCCAGCAGCCGGGACAGGGGGCGTTGTGAGCAGTTCTTC.